This TCR beta chain was identified during a study of OX40 agonist ivuxolimab in advanced cancers. Overall study context: Ivuxolimab is a fully human IgG2 antibody that activates OX40 (CD134). Findings of the study overall: Expanded clones were, on average, more numerous in CD8+ T cells than in CD4+.

Method: immunoSEQ multiplex PCR; TCRdb's copy keeps in-frame clones and lacks some. The repertoire holds 30,000 to 40,000 clones, with 82% as singletons. This clone appeared a few times. The antigen is unknown. The source is an adult with an advanced solid tumor such as melanoma, head and neck, liver or kidney cancer. The source was CD4+ or CD8+ T cells sorted from blood, collected in a trial of the OX40 agonist ivuxolimab.

The CDR3 nucleotides read TGTGCCAGCTCACCCCGGACAGGGGGCTCTGTTCAGCCCCAGCATTTT. This translates into CASSPRTGGSVQPQHF. The J gene is TRBJ1-5, the V gene TRBV18; 11 bases are a match to TRBD1. Per germline, CDR1 KGHSH and CDR2 LQKENI. This CDR3 has 16 amino acids. With V trimmed by 3 bases and J by 6 bases, 7 bases remained unmatched.